This passage covers 14 T cell receptor beta chains from one sample sequenced in a study of cytomegalovirus exposure and HLA in healthy donors. PCR used 60 Vbeta primers and 13 Jbeta primers. Produced via immunoSEQ multiplex PCR; TCRdb's table is partial and in-frame only. The data contain tens of thousands of clones, around 80% of them seen just once; the ten biggest clones take up around 0.96%. Sequences were obtained from PBMCs. These receptors were collected from a male donor in good health and CMV-seronegative.

The chain links TRBV4-1 to TRBJ1-5; D call uncertain. Trimming removed 0 bases at V and 7 bases at J, with 7 bases between. The CDR3 extends over 13 amino acids. Germline lookup yields CDR1 MGHRA and CDR2 YSYEKL. The CDR3: CASSQEAGQPQHF. DNA of the CDR3: TGCGCCAGCAGCCAAGAGGCGGGACAGCCCCAGCATTTT.

J is TRBJ2-7 and V is TRBV5-1; 8 positions agree with TRBD2. Germline trimming cut 1 base from V and 5 bases from J; bases unmatched to any gene: 5. This CDR3 is 14 amino acids long. Germline V lookup: CDR1 SGHRS, CDR2 YFSETQ. The CDR3 is CASSLLGLGDEQYF. The CDR3 nucleotides are TGCGCCAGCAGCTTGTTGGGACTAGGAGACGAGCAGTACTTC.

This clone was detected a few times. Mismatch with germline at one junction end may stem from a read error. The gene calls are TRBV6-5 and TRBJ1-2, with a possible D match to TRBD1 (6 bases). CDR1 is MNHEY, CDR2 SVGAGI, per germline. CDR3 length: 14 residues. CDR3 sequence (DNA): TGTGCCAGCAGCCCCGGGGGGGGCTCTTATGGCTACCCCTTC. This codes for CASSPGGGSYGYPF.

The genes are TRBV7-6 and TRBJ2-2; a weak D match, TRBD1 (5 bases). V was cut by 5 bases and J by 0 bases, with 13 bases left in between. Germline loops: CDR1 SGHVS, CDR2 FNYEAQ. This CDR3 comprises 16 residues. CDR3 coding DNA: TGTGCCAGCAGCCGGACATCTAATACGAACACCGGGGAGCTGTTTTTT. It is translated as CASSRTSNTNTGELFF.

In this sample, this clone turned up once. Here the CDR3 DNA reads TGTGCCAGCAAATCGGACAGGGTTCTTCTCGGCTACACCTTC. It specifies CASKSDRVLLGYTF. V usage is TRBV6-4 and J usage is TRBJ1-2; 8 nucleotides line up with TRBD1. V lost 7 bases to trimming and J lost 8 bases; unmatched junction nucleotides: 12. Germline loops: CDR1 MRHNA, CDR2 SNTAGT. The CDR3 consists of 14 residues.

The rearrangement links TRBV5-1 to TRBJ1-2, with TRBD1 matching 9 bases. Germline V gene data show CDR1 as SGHRS and CDR2 as YFSETQ. CDR3 length: 15 residues. V gave up 4 bases and J gave up 8 bases; unmatched junction bases: 12. The CDR3 nucleotides read TGCGCCAGCAGCCCCACTACTGACAGGGGGAACGGCTACACCTTC. Translated: CASSPTTDRGNGYTF.

The rearrangement joins TRBV15 to TRBJ1-4; D ambiguous. This CDR3 has 14 amino acids. Germline values: CDR1 LNHNV, CDR2 YYDKDF (reference sequence). Deletions cut 6 bases from V and 5 bases from J, with 13 bases between. CDR3: CATRKGELNEKLFF. The CDR3 DNA sequence: TGTGCCACCAGAAAGGGAGAACTAAATGAAAAACTGTTTTTT. The full variable domain, rest sourced from reference TRBV15 and TRBJ1-4, is DAMVIQNPRYQVTQFGKPVTLSCSQTLNHNVMYWYQQKSSQAPKLLFHYYDKDFNNEADTPDNFQSRRPNTSFCFLDIRSPGLGDTAMYLCATRKGELNEKLFFGSGTQLSVL.

V is TRBV9 and J is TRBJ2-1, with 7 bases identical to TRBD2. This CDR3 has 15 amino acids. Germline CDR1 SGDLS, CDR2 YYNGEE. With 0 bases clipped from V and 15 bases from J, the junction kept 15 bases outside the gene matches. In nucleotides, the CDR3 is TGTGCCAGCAGCGTAGAGTCTCAGCGGGGCCATTTTTGGTTCTTC. Its translation is CASSVESQRGHFWFF.

The chain recombines TRBV21-1 with TRBJ2-3; TRBD2, the table's D call, was not compared with the DNA. TRBV21-1 is a listed pseudogene. The CDR3 runs to 14 residues. The CDR3 reads CAGRSGNITDTQYF. As DNA, the CDR3 is TGTGCCGGACGTAGCGGAAATATCACAGATACGCAGTATTTT.

This clone was detected only a few times. The chain carries TRBV9 and TRBJ1-2, with TRBD1 matching over 7 bases. There are 14 residues in the CDR3. Trimming at V came to 4 bases and at J to 4 bases, leaving 7 bases not matched to a gene. The germline V gene has CDR1 SGDLS and CDR2 YYNGEE. CDR3 nucleotide sequence: TGTGCCAGCAGCACGGGGGACAGCCTCTATGGCTACACCTTC. This translates into CASSTGDSLYGYTF.

This clone was seen once. The gene calls are TRBV5-1 and TRBJ2-2; no clear D. The CDR3 sequence is 15 residues long. The germline V and J ends were trimmed by 4 bases and 0 bases, with 10 bases remaining between them. Per germline, CDR1 SGHRS and CDR2 YFSETQ. CDR3 sequence reads: CASSPRESNTGELFF. Written as DNA, the CDR3 is TGCGCCAGCAGCCCCCGTGAGTCGAACACCGGGGAGCTGTTTTTT.

The chain joins TRBV4-1 to TRBJ2-4; maybe TRBD1 (5 bases). The CDR3 covers 14 residues. From germline, CDR1 is MGHRA and CDR2 YSYEKL. With 0 bases removed from V and 11 bases from J, the gap between germline ends came to 14 bases. CDR3 loop: CASSQEGQPGVQYF. In DNA, the CDR3 is TGCGCCAGCAGCCAAGAGGGGCAACCGGGCGTTCAGTACTTC.

The CDR3 here is CAWSRTSGGASQFF. The CDR3 DNA follows: TGTGCCTGGAGCCGGACTAGCGGGGGGGCTTCACAGTTCTTC. This rearrangement joins TRBV30 to TRBJ2-1, with TRBD2 matching 15 bases. CDR1 is GTSNPN and CDR2 is SVGIG in the germline V gene (reference sequence). Losses at the gene ends were 3 bases for V and 13 bases for J; bases not matched to a gene: 7. There are 14 residues in the CDR3. The complete variable domain, with remaining parts taken from reference TRBV30 and TRBJ2-1, reads SQTIHQWPATLVQPVGSPLSLECTVEGTSNPNLYWYRQAAGRGLQLLFYSVGIGQISSEVPQNLSASRPQDRQFILSSKKLLLSDSGFYLCAWSRTSGGASQFFGPGTRLTVL.

This chain links TRBV5-4 with TRBJ1-2; D is possibly TRBD1 (6 bases). CDR1 and CDR2 from the germline V gene are SGHNT and YYREEE (reference sequence). The germline V and J ends were trimmed by 4 bases and 2 bases, with 15 bases remaining between them. The CDR3 has 15 residues. The CDR3 DNA is TGTGCCAGCAGCCCCCCGGGACACCTAAACTATGGCTACACCTTC. Its translation is CASSPPGHLNYGYTF. The full variable domain, completed using reference TRBV5-4 and TRBJ1-2, is ETGVTQSPTHLIKTRGQQVTLRCSSQSGHNTVSWYQQALGQGPQFIFQYYREEENGRGNFPPRFSGLQFPNYSSELNVNALELDDSALYLCASSPPGHLNYGYTFGSGTRLTVV.